These T cell receptor beta chains were read from a single sample in a study of T cells in Graves' hyperthyroidism and ophthalmopathy. Each CDR3 protein is one row after TCRdb ran MiXCR on the multiplex PCR reads. Of 300,000 to 450,000 distinct CDR3 sequences detected, 18% appear once; the ten largest clones hold 15% to 19%. The material sequenced was blood. The receptor source for this set is a woman aged 40 to 50 with Graves' ophthalmopathy. The CDR3 runs from the conserved cysteine through the conserved F or W. A D gene is named only where the DNA matches it firmly. Expanded clones are given a class, and other clones once, few, many or no size at all.

v_call: TRBV19
d_call: NA
clone_size: many
j_call: TRBJ2-5
cdr3_nt: TGTGCCAGTAGTACCGTACAGGGTATTACGGAGACCCAGTACTTC
cdr3_aa: CASSTVQGITETQYF

v_call: TRBV27
d_call: TRBD2
clone_size: many
j_call: TRBJ2-7
cdr3_nt: TGTGCCAGCGGAGGGTTGGCGGGAGGGTATTACGAGCAGTACTTC
cdr3_aa: CASGGLAGGYYEQYF

v_call: TRBV3-1
d_call: NA
clone_size: few
j_call: TRBJ2-5
cdr3_nt: TGTGCCAGCAGCCAAGAATCTCAGTACTTC
cdr3_aa: CASSQESQYF

v_call: TRBV19
d_call: NA
clone_size: many
j_call: TRBJ2-5
cdr3_nt: TGTGCCAGTAGTACTCGGGGGGAGACCCAGTACTTC
cdr3_aa: CASSTRGETQYF

v_call: TRBV11-1
d_call: NA
clone_size: many
j_call: TRBJ1-6
cdr3_nt: TGTGCCAGCAGCTTCGGAACAGGGAATTCACCCCTCCACTTT
cdr3_aa: CASSFGTGNSPLHF

v_call: TRBV5-5
d_call: TRBD1
clone_size: NA
j_call: TRBJ2-4
cdr3_nt: TGTGCCAGCAGCCGACAGGGGGAGGGAAACATTCAGTACTTC
cdr3_aa: CASSRQGEGNIQYF

v_call: TRBV12-3/TRBV12-4
d_call: NA
clone_size: many
j_call: TRBJ1-1
cdr3_nt: TGTGCCAGCAGTTTAGGTCGGGACCCAAAAGCTTTCTTT
cdr3_aa: CASSLGRDPKAFF

v_call: TRBV6-1
d_call: NA
clone_size: NA
j_call: TRBJ1-1
cdr3_nt: TGTGCCAGCAGTCCTTTTAGAGGCACTGAAGCTTTCTTT
cdr3_aa: CASSPFRGTEAFF

v_call: TRBV4-2
d_call: TRBD2
clone_size: many
j_call: TRBJ2-7
cdr3_nt: TGTGCCAGCAGCCAACAGCGGGACCCTCCCTACGAGCAGTACTTC
cdr3_aa: CASSQQRDPPYEQYF

v_call: TRBV13
d_call: NA
clone_size: many
j_call: TRBJ1-1
cdr3_nt: TGTGCCAGCCATAGAGGGGGTCAGGGAATCACTGAAGCTTTCTTT
cdr3_aa: CASHRGGQGITEAFF

v_call: TRBV6-1
d_call: NA
clone_size: NA
j_call: TRBJ2-7
cdr3_nt: TGTGCCAGCAGTGAAGCGGGAGGGGGGGGTTCCTACGAGCAGTACTTC
cdr3_aa: CASSEAGGGGSYEQYF

v_call: TRBV12-3/TRBV12-4
d_call: TRBD1
clone_size: NA
j_call: TRBJ1-1
cdr3_nt: TGTGCCACCTGGGGACAGCCGAACACTGAAGCTTTCTTT
cdr3_aa: CATWGQPNTEAFF

v_call: TRBV2
d_call: NA
clone_size: many
j_call: TRBJ1-1
cdr3_nt: TGTGCCAGCAGCGTTGGGACTGCAGCTTTCTTT
cdr3_aa: CASSVGTAAFF

v_call: TRBV11-3
d_call: TRBD1
clone_size: many
j_call: TRBJ1-1
cdr3_nt: TGTGCCAGCAGCTTGCCCCGCCGGACAGGGAGTGGGGTCACTGAAGCTTTCTTT
cdr3_aa: CASSLPRRTGSGVTEAFF

v_call: TRBV15
d_call: NA
clone_size: many
j_call: TRBJ2-7
cdr3_nt: TGTGCCACCAGCAGAGGGACAGAAGTTGAGTACGAGCAGTACTTC
cdr3_aa: CATSRGTEVEYEQYF

v_call: TRBV6-2/TRBV6-3
d_call: NA
clone_size: NA
j_call: TRBJ1-5
cdr3_nt: TGTGCCAGCAGTATGACCGAGGATCAGCCCCAGCGTTTT
cdr3_aa: CASSMTEDQPQRF

v_call: TRBV6-2/TRBV6-3
d_call: NA
clone_size: many
j_call: TRBJ1-5
cdr3_nt: TGTGCCAGCAGTTATACTCCATTAGGGGATGCGCCCAAAAATCAGCCCCAGCATTTT
cdr3_aa: CASSYTPLGDAPKNQPQHF

v_call: TRBV12-3/TRBV12-4
d_call: NA
clone_size: many
j_call: TRBJ1-6
cdr3_nt: TGTGCCAGCAGTTACAGGAATTCACCCCTCCACTTT
cdr3_aa: CASSYRNSPLHF

v_call: TRBV9
d_call: TRBD1
clone_size: NA
j_call: TRBJ1-1
cdr3_nt: TGTGCCAGCAGCCCTGCCGGGACAGACAACACTGAAGCTTTCTTT
cdr3_aa: CASSPAGTDNTEAFF

v_call: TRBV6-2/TRBV6-3
d_call: TRBD1
clone_size: many
j_call: TRBJ2-7
cdr3_nt: TGTGCCAGCAGCCCCCGAGGACAGGGGGTCAACGAGCAGTACTTC
cdr3_aa: CASSPRGQGVNEQYF

v_call: TRBV28
d_call: TRBD1
clone_size: many
j_call: TRBJ2-7
cdr3_nt: TGTGCCAGCAGTGACCCCCCGGGACAGGGTTTAGACGAGCAGTACTTC
cdr3_aa: CASSDPPGQGLDEQYF

v_call: TRBV4-3
d_call: NA
clone_size: few
j_call: TRBJ1-5
cdr3_nt: TGCGCCAGCAGCCAAGTATTACGGGGGAATGGTGGCAATCAGCCCCAGCATTTT
cdr3_aa: CASSQVLRGNGGNQPQHF

v_call: TRBV6-1
d_call: NA
clone_size: many
j_call: TRBJ1-1
cdr3_nt: TGTGCCAGCAACAACCGGGACGGTGAAGCTTTCTTT
cdr3_aa: CASNNRDGEAFF

v_call: TRBV2
d_call: TRBD2
clone_size: NA
j_call: TRBJ2-5
cdr3_nt: TGTGCCAGCAGTCTTAGCGGGAGTGCGGAGACCCAGTACTTC
cdr3_aa: CASSLSGSAETQYF

v_call: TRBV12-3/TRBV12-4
d_call: NA
clone_size: NA
j_call: TRBJ1-5
cdr3_nt: TGTGCCAGCAGTTTCTACAGGGATAGCAATCAGCCCCAGCATTTT
cdr3_aa: CASSFYRDSNQPQHF

v_call: TRBV27
d_call: NA
clone_size: once
j_call: TRBJ2-5
cdr3_nt: TGTGCCAGCAGTTTTAGCAGGGGACGACAAGAGACCCAGTACTTC
cdr3_aa: CASSFSRGRQETQYF

v_call: TRBV12-3/TRBV12-4
d_call: NA
clone_size: NA
j_call: TRBJ2-2
cdr3_nt: TGTGCCAGCAGTTTGGGGAGTCCTACCGGGGAGCTGTTTTTT
cdr3_aa: CASSLGSPTGELFF

v_call: TRBV2
d_call: TRBD1
clone_size: many
j_call: TRBJ1-1
cdr3_nt: TGTGCCAGCATGGGGCCCAGACAGGGGAGGAACACTGAAGCTTTCTTT
cdr3_aa: CASMGPRQGRNTEAFF

v_call: TRBV11-2
d_call: NA
clone_size: many
j_call: TRBJ2-2
cdr3_nt: TGTGCCAGCAGCCAGGGGCCCGGGGAGCTGTTTTTT
cdr3_aa: CASSQGPGELFF